These T cell receptor beta chains were read from a single sample in a study of shared clonotypes between healthy human individuals. Profiled with immunoSEQ multiplex PCR; TCRdb holds only in-frame clones, not every one. This table has 2 million to 2.5 million clones, just under 95% appearing once. The sequencing sample was made of naive CD8+ T cells sorted from blood. These receptors all come from a man younger than 30 in good health. Each CDR3 is given with its conserved first and last residue. D genes are given only for firm matches. Some rows mark clone size as missing; the rest say once, few, many or name a class of expanded clone.

.,TRBV2,TRBJ2-7,.,CASREGLYYEQYF,TGTGCCAGCAGAGAAGGACTTTACTACGAGCAGTACTTC
.,TRBV4-1,TRBJ2-2,TRBD2,CASRKRGLAGGTGELFF,TGCGCCAGCAGAAAGAGGGGCCTAGCGGGCGGCACCGGGGAGCTGTTTTTT
.,TRBV6-5,TRBJ1-2,.,CASRTINYGYTF,TGTGCCAGCCGGACCATTAACTATGGCTACACCTTC
.,TRBV9,TRBJ2-7,.,CASSANWATHTYEQYF,TGTGCCAGCAGCGCCAATTGGGCGACCCATACCTACGAGCAGTACTTC
.,TRBV13,TRBJ2-7,TRBD1,CASSHGDSTPGEQYF,TGTGCCAGCAGCCACGGGGACAGTACCCCTGGGGAGCAGTACTTC
few,TRBV4-3,TRBJ1-2,.,CASSQDSGRPVDGYTF,TGCGCCAGCAGCCAAGATAGCGGCCGACCTGTGGATGGCTACACCTTC
.,TRBV7-9,TRBJ2-7,.,CASSLGRNYEQYF,TGTGCCAGCAGCTTGGGACGGAACTACGAGCAGTACTTC
.,TRBV30,TRBJ2-7,TRBD2,CAWSIVAGAFEQYF,TGTGCCTGGAGTATTGTAGCGGGGGCCTTCGAGCAGTACTTC
.,TRBV6-5,TRBJ2-5,.,CASSYLGTGVETQYF,TGTGCCAGCAGTTACCTAGGGACCGGAGTCGAGACCCAGTACTTC
.,TRBV4-1,TRBJ2-7,.,CASSPGGTAYEQYF,TGCGCCAGCAGCCCTGGGGGGACAGCCTACGAGCAGTACTTC
.,TRBV7-9,TRBJ2-1,TRBD2,CASSWGLKREENNEQFF,TGTGCCAGCAGCTGGGGCCTCAAGCGGGAGGAAAACAATGAGCAGTTCTTC
.,TRBV6-4,TRBJ2-2,.,CASSEGGLAEPGGTGELFF,TGTGCCAGCAGTGAAGGGGGTCTAGCGGAACCCGGAGGTACCGGGGAGCTGTTTTTT
.,TRBV10-1,TRBJ2-3,.,CASSEAGVTDTQYF,TGCGCCAGCAGTGAGGCCGGGGTAACAGATACGCAGTATTTT
few,TRBV18,TRBJ1-6,.,CASSPWESIDSPLHF,TGTGCCAGCTCACCCTGGGAGTCCATAGATTCACCCCTCCACTTT
.,TRBV29-1,TRBJ2-7,TRBD1,CSVEKFGTGGYEQYF,TGCAGCGTTGAAAAGTTTGGGACAGGGGGCTACGAGCAGTACTTC
.,TRBV6-5,TRBJ2-1,.,CASSYVGPNEQFF,TGTGCCAGCAGTTACGTTGGACCCAATGAGCAGTTCTTC
.,TRBV18,TRBJ2-4,.,CASSTTGGKNIQYF,TGTGCCAGCTCAACGACAGGAGGGAAAAACATTCAGTACTTC
.,TRBV7-9,TRBJ1-1,.,CASSSGSGEAFF,TGTGCCAGCAGCTCAGGGAGCGGTGAAGCTTTCTTT
once,TRBV4-1,TRBJ2-7,TRBD2,CASSSYLAGGEGYEQYF,TGCGCCAGCAGCTCCTATCTTGCGGGGGGCGAAGGCTACGAGCAGTACTTC
.,TRBV7-9,TRBJ2-7,.,CASGDQGSYEQYF,TGTGCCAGCGGGGACCAGGGTTCCTACGAGCAGTACTTC
.,TRBV2,TRBJ1-5,TRBD1,CASSEWTGVYQPQHF,TGTGCCAGCAGTGAATGGACAGGGGTTTATCAGCCCCAGCATTTT
.,TRBV9,TRBJ2-2,.,CASSVGTGELFF,TGTGCCAGCAGCGTAGGCACCGGGGAGCTGTTTTTT
.,TRBV7-9,TRBJ2-7,.,CASSLGENEQYF,TGTGCCAGCAGCTTAGGCGAGAACGAGCAGTACTTC
.,TRBV4-1,TRBJ2-2,TRBD1,CASSQEGGQGRTGELFF,TGCGCCAGCAGCCAGGAGGGCGGACAGGGCCGGACCGGGGAGCTGTTTTTT
.,TRBV28,TRBJ2-7,.,CASSRRRGVGAYEQYF,TGTGCCAGCAGTCGACGCAGGGGGGTAGGGGCCTACGAGCAGTACTTC
.,TRBV2,TRBJ1-5,.,CASRDDISNQPQHF,TGTGCCAGCAGAGACGACATAAGCAATCAGCCCCAGCATTTT
.,TRBV6-5,TRBJ1-4,.,CASSYTGSEKLFF,TGTGCCAGCAGTTACACGGGTTCTGAAAAACTGTTTTTT
.,TRBV6-1,TRBJ2-2,.,CASSVNRDNTGELFF,TGTGCCAGCAGTGTTAACAGGGACAACACCGGGGAGCTGTTTTTT
once,TRBV7-6,TRBJ2-1,TRBD2,CASSQLATFYNEQFF,TGTGCCAGCAGTCAACTAGCGACCTTTTACAATGAGCAGTTCTTC
.,TRBV27,TRBJ2-3,.,CASIGLGSPDTQYF,TGTGCCAGCATAGGCTTGGGCTCCCCAGATACGCAGTATTTT
few,TRBV6-5,TRBJ1-5,.,CASSKRGNQPQHF,TGTGCCAGCAGCAAACGGGGCAATCAGCCCCAGCATTTT
.,TRBV30,TRBJ2-7,TRBD1,CAWSPGTGPYEQYF,TGTGCCTGGAGCCCCGGGACAGGGCCCTACGAGCAGTACTTC
.,TRBV6-1,TRBJ2-7,.,CASSESLPYEQYF,TGTGCCAGCAGTGAATCTCTCCCCTACGAGCAGTACTTC
.,TRBV5-6,TRBJ1-5,.,CASSRWRPRDQPQHF,TGTGCCAGCAGCCGTTGGCGCCCCAGGGATCAGCCCCAGCATTTT
.,TRBV2,TRBJ2-1,.,CASSENRQGAGEQFF,TGTGCCAGCAGTGAAAATCGGCAGGGCGCCGGTGAGCAGTTCTTC
once,TRBV15,TRBJ2-2,.,CATTLLSNANTGELFF,TGTGCCACCACCCTTTTGAGTAACGCGAACACCGGGGAGCTGTTTTTT
.,TRBV13,TRBJ1-4,.,CASSGPGADEKLFF,TGTGCCAGCAGCGGACCAGGGGCTGATGAAAAACTGTTTTTT
.,TRBV30,TRBJ1-4,.,CAWSVDGFATNEKLFF,TGTGCCTGGAGTGTTGATGGTTTTGCAACTAATGAAAAACTGTTTTTT
.,TRBV4-3,TRBJ1-2,.,CASSHLPDNYGYTF,TGCGCCAGCAGCCATCTCCCCGACAACTATGGCTACACCTTC
.,TRBV27,TRBJ2-3,TRBD2,CASSLGLGSSDTQYF,TGTGCCAGCAGTTTAGGACTAGGGAGTTCAGATACGCAGTATTTT
.,TRBV2,TRBJ2-3,.,CASREGSDTQYF,TGTGCCAGCAGGGAAGGATCCGATACGCAGTATTTT
.,TRBV27,TRBJ1-1,.,CASSLAGWTTEAFF,TGTGCCAGCAGTTTAGCGGGGTGGACCACTGAAGCTTTCTTT
.,TRBV19,TRBJ1-1,.,CASIFVEGHTEAFF,TGTGCCAGTATCTTCGTGGAGGGGCACACTGAAGCTTTCTTT
.,TRBV10-3,TRBJ2-7,.,CAISESWGQGPTYEQYF,TGTGCCATCAGTGAGTCCTGGGGGCAGGGGCCCACCTACGAGCAGTACTTC
.,TRBV7-8,TRBJ2-3,TRBD2,CASTAGRGDTQYF,TGTGCCAGCACCGCCGGGAGGGGGGATACGCAGTATTTT
.,TRBV2,TRBJ2-3,TRBD2,CASSAQRGSTDTQYF,TGTGCCAGCAGTGCCCAGCGGGGTTCCACAGATACGCAGTATTTT
.,TRBV27,TRBJ1-4,.,CASSLLSPRGTTNEKLFF,TGTGCCAGCAGTTTGCTATCGCCCCGAGGGACAACTAATGAAAAACTGTTTTTT
few,TRBV4-1,TRBJ1-1,.,CASSQDLLYTEAFF,TGCGCCAGCAGCCAAGATCTACTTTACACTGAAGCTTTCTTT